The 2 T cell receptor beta chains presented below share a single source sample, sequenced in a study of CD8 T cells in Susac syndrome. Reverse transcription of 0.5 to 1 ug RNA used random hexamers. Using its own MiXCR run on the immunoSEQ multiplex PCR reads, TCRdb lists one record per CDR3 protein. The sample lists over 100,000 distinct CDR3 sequences; 90% to 95% were seen once. Input material: CD8+ T cells from PBMCs. The receptors stem from a human donor with Susac syndrome.

The chain joins TRBV7-3 to TRBJ2-1, with TRBD2 matching 9 bases. CDR1 and CDR2 from the germline V gene are SGHTA and FQGTGA. This CDR3 region has 17 residues. J lost 4 bases, V lost 2 bases, and 9 bases had no gene match. CDR3 residues: CASSLGSGGSLYNEQFF. The CDR3 region has the DNA TGTGCCAGCAGCTTAGGTAGCGGGGGTTCCCTTTACAATGAGCAGTTCTTC.

The J gene is TRBJ2-2, the V gene TRBV5-1, with D perhaps matching TRBD2 (6 bases). This CDR3 has 17 residues. Trimming took 4 bases from V and 6 from J, leaving 22 bases between them. CDR1 and CDR2 from the germline V gene are SGHRS and YFSETQ. The CDR3 sequence is CASSLSRTGLGPGELFF. The CDR3 DNA reads as TGCGCCAGCAGCCTTTCCCGGACGGGACTTGGGCCCGGGGAGCTGTTTTTT.